This T cell receptor beta chain emerged from a study of blood T cells in healthy people across ages (dated by TCRdb to 2015 to 2017). Study-wide context: Template switching captured roughly one uniquely barcoded TCR beta cDNA molecule per two T cells in model experiments. Using deep sequencing normalized with unique cDNA molecular identifiers, the study measured how TCR beta repertoire diversity changes with age. The donors were split into four age groups: young (average 16 years), middle-aged (roughly 42), aged (roughly 65) and long-lived (roughly 77). To avoid experimental bias, donors of different ages were spread randomly across the sequencing lanes. The study analyzed two additional independent replicas of 1 million unique cDNA reads from the same blood draw for two donors, one aged 18 to 30 and one aged 80 or older.

The approximately 39 donors, aged 6 to 90 years, were systemically healthy Caucasian individuals from Russia. Each donor gave approximately 9.4 milliliters of peripheral blood, drawn into EDTA-treated Vacutainer tubes. Ficoll-Paque density-gradient centrifugation was used to isolate PBMCs, with at least 6 million per sample. Total RNA, at least 6 micrograms per sample, was extracted from PBMCs with Trizol reagent. The percentages of naive CD45RAhigh/CD27high T cells were determined by flow cytometry on a PBMC aliquot from every donor. Comment on this clonotype: Its recognized antigen is unknown. No clone much larger than this one lies a single base away; base qualities are absent.

As encoded in the germline V gene, CDR1 is ENHRY while CDR2 is SYGVKD. V trim: 4 bases; J trim: 1 base; unmatched bases: 3. The CDR3 starts with the cysteine, ends with the phenylalanine, and has 14 residues. Only CDR3 DNA is held: 42 bases, read in frame from base 1. The library was produced with 5' RACE. The data were produced on an Illumina HiSeq 2500. A second about 7 to 12 cycle PCR used a sample-barcoded 5' primer and a J-beta primer mix. Each TCR beta cDNA molecule received a unique molecular identifier from a template-switch 5' adaptor carrying 12 random nucleotides. Each sample yielded at least 2.5 million CDR3-containing paired-end reads. First-strand cDNA was synthesized from all RNA with the Mint cDNA synthesis kit, primed by a TRBC-specific oligonucleotide. All cDNA was treated with uracil-DNA glycosylase and then went through a first 18-cycle PCR with the universal primers M1SS and BC2_uni_R. The study's own analysis went as follows. Each sample was normalized by randomly selecting 1 million high-quality reads, each carrying a distinct molecular identifier. Reads sharing molecular identifiers were discarded rather than binned into consensus sequences. MiTCR, set to a Q25 quality threshold and the strictest error-elimination algorithm, was used for CDR3 identification, clonotype clustering and error correction. A nonparametric unseen species model using Euler transformation provided a lower-bound estimate of total TCR beta diversity. In TCRdb, the public reads were trimmed at Q25 with fastp and aligned with MiXCR, with productive beta chains retained. Rows matching on CDR3 protein sequence are summarized as one entry with the most common DNA and genes. What appears here as the V and J calls and clone size reflects TCRdb's work, not the paper's. This sample is represented by about 1.4 million distinct CDR3 sequences; around 55% of them were singletons. The ten largest clones represent over 5.5% of the sample.

Study-wide conclusions, independent of this receptor: Because the CMV infection status of the donors was unknown, age-related changes in expanded clonotypes may potentially have been confounded. As age increased, observed TCR beta diversity per million T cells dropped in a roughly linear way, and a significant reduction was already evident by age about 40. Observed TCR beta diversity correlated strongly with the percentage of naive T cells measured by flow cytometry. Bulk unsorted PBMC profiling prevented conclusive comparison of naive and antigen-experienced compartments. Estimates of total diversity based on one million sequenced T cells were considered lower bounds and underestimates. The long-lived group showed more naive CD4+ T cells, fewer expanded clones and increased TCR diversity than the aged group, suggesting age selection.

Sequenced material: blood. The chain is made from TRBV10-3 and TRBJ1-1, and 7 junction bases match TRBD1. The receptor was derived from a young man in good health. The DNA sequence follows: TGTGCCATCAGTGGACAGGGAAGGAACACTGAAGCTTTCTTT. It translates as CAISGQGRNTEAFF.